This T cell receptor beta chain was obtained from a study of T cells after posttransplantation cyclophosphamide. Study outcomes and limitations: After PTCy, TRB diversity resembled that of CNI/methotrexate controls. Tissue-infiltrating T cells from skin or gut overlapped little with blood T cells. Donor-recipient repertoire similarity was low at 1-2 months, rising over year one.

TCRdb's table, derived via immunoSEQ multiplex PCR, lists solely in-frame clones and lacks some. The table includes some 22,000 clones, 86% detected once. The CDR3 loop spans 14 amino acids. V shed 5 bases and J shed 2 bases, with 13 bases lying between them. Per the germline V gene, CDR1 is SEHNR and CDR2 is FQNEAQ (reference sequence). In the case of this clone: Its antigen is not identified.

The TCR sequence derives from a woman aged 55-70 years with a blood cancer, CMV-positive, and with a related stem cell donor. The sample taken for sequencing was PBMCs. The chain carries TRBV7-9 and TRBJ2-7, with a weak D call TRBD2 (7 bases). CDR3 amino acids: CASSPQGGTYEQYF. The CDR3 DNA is TGTGCCAGCAGCCCACAGGGAGGGACCTACGAGCAGTACTTC.